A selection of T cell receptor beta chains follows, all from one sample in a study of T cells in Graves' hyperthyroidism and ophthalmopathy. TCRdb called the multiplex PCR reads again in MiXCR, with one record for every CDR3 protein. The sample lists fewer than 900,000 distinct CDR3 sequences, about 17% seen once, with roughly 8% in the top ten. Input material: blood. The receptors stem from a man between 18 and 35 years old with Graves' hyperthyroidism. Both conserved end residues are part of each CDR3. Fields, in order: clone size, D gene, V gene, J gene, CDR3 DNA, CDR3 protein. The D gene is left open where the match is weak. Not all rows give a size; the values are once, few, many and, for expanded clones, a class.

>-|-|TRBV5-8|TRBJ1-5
TGTGCCAGCAGGTTAAGGGGGTCGGGTAGCAATCAGCCCCAGCATTTT
CASRLRGSGSNQPQHF
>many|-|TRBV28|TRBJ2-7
TGTGCCAGCATCATTCAGGGGGGACAAAGCTCCTACGAGCAGTACTTC
CASIIQGGQSSYEQYF
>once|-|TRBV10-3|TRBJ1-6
TGTGCCATCAGTGAGTTAGAAGAGCAGTACTTT
CAISELEEQYF
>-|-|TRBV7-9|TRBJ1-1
TGTGCCAGCGGGGGTTGGGCGAACACTGAAGCTTTCTTT
CASGGWANTEAFF
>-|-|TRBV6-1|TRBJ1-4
TGTGCCAGCACCCGAACGGGGGCAACTAATGAAAAACTGTTTTTT
CASTRTGATNEKLFF
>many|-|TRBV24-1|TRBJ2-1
TGTGCCACCAGTACCCTGGGGACGAAGGAGCAGTTCTTC
CATSTLGTKEQFF
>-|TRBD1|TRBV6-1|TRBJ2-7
TGTGCCAGCAGCCTCGGGACAGGGGCAACCTACGAGCAGTACTTC
CASSLGTGATYEQYF
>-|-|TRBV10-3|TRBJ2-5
TGTGCCACTCGGTCCAGACAGGAAAGACAGACCCAGTACTTC
CATRSRQERQTQYF
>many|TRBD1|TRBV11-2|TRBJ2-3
TGTGCCAGCAGCGCAACAGGGGGTGACGGAGATACGCAGTATTTT
CASSATGGDGDTQYF
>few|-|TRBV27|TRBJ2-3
TGTGCCAGCAGTTGGGGGGGCTTGGGAGATACGCAGTATTTT
CASSWGGLGDTQYF
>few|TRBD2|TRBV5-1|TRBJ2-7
TGCGCCAGCAGCTTTCAAGCGGGAGCTACATACGAGCAGTACTTC
CASSFQAGATYEQYF
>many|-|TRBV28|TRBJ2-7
TGTGCCAGCAGTTTCGCCGATACGACCTACGAGCAGTACTTC
CASSFADTTYEQYF
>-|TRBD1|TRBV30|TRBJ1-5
TGCGCCTGGAGTCCTGGGACAGGGCGGAATCAGCCCCAGCATTTT
CAWSPGTGRNQPQHF
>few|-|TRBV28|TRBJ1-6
TGTGCCAGCAGTTTATCCGGGGGTTCCTATAATTCACCCCTCCACTTT
CASSLSGGSYNSPLHF
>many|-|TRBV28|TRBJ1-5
TGTGCCAGCACCGGACTGGGGCCCTCTCCAAGTCAGCCCCAGCATTTT
CASTGLGPSPSQPQHF
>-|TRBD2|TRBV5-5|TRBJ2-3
TGTGCCAGCTTGGGAGGGCCTAGCACAGATACGCAGTATTTT
CASLGGPSTDTQYF
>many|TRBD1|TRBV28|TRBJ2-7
TGTGCCGTCGAGGGGGCTTCCTACGAGCAGTACTTC
CAVEGASYEQYF
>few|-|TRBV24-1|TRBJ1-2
TGTGCCACCAGTGATTTGTTGCGAAACTATGGCTACACCTTC
CATSDLLRNYGYTF
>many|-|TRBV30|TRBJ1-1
TGTGCCTGGAGTGTACGGCCCTGGAACACTGAAGCTTTCTTT
CAWSVRPWNTEAFF
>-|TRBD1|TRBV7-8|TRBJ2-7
TGTGCCAGCAGCACCTCGGGACAGGGCTACGAGCAGTACTTC
CASSTSGQGYEQYF
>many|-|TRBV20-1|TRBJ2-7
TGCAGTGCTAGAGGTGTAGCGGAGACTTACGAGCAGTACTTC
CSARGVAETYEQYF
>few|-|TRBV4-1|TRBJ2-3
TGCGCCAGCAGCCAAGCCCTTCTTCTAGCGAAAGAGGAAGATACGCAGTATTTT
CASSQALLLAKEEDTQYF
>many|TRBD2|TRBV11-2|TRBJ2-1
TGTGCCAGCAGCGTAACGACGACTAGCGGGTCATCCTACAATGAGCAGTTCTTC
CASSVTTTSGSSYNEQFF
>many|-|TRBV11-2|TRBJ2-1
TGTGCCAGCAGCCCCCGACTAGTAGTCCCCTACAATGAGCAGTTCTTC
CASSPRLVVPYNEQFF
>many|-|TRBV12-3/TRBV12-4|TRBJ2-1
TGTGCCAGCAGTTTATTGGGGGAGTCCAATGAGCAGTTCTTC
CASSLLGESNEQFF
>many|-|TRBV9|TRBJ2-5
TGTGCCAGCAGTTCCAACACAGGGTTGGAGACCCAGTACTTC
CASSSNTGLETQYF
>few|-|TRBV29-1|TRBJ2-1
TGCAGCGTTGAAGATGCAGGGAGCAAGCAGTTCTTC
CSVEDAGSKQFF
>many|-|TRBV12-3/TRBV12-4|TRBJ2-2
TGTGCCAGCAGTCGACAGGCCGGGGAGCTGTTTTTT
CASSRQAGELFF
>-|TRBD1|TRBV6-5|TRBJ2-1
TGTGCCAGCAGTTACAAGGCCAGGGGGTTTCCCAAGGGGGCCAATGAGCAGTTCTTC
CASSYKARGFPKGANEQFF
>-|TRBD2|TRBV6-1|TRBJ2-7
TGTGCCCGGTGGGGGACTAGAAACGAGCAGCACTTC
CARWGTRNEQHF
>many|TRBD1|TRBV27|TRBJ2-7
TGTGCCAGCAGTTCCGAGCAGGGGGCCTACGAGCAGTACTTC
CASSSEQGAYEQYF
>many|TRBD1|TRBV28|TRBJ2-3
TGTGCCAGCAGCACGACAGGGTTGGCAGATACGCAGTATTTT
CASSTTGLADTQYF
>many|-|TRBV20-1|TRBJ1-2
TGCAGTGCTAGCGGGGGAGCGGACTATGGCTACACCTTC
CSASGGADYGYTF
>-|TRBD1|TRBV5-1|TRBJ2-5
TGCGCCAGCAGCCCCCGGACAGGAAAACAAGAGACCCAGTACTTC
CASSPRTGKQETQYF
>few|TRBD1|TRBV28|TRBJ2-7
TGTGCCAGCAGCTCCGGGACAGGTTGGAGCTCCTACGAGCAGTACTTC
CASSSGTGWSSYEQYF
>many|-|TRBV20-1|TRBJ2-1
TGCAGTGCTATAGCCCTATGGGACTCCTATTCTGGTGAGCAGTTCTTC
CSAIALWDSYSGEQFF
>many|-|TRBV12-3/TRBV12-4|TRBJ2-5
TGTGCCAGCACCCTAATCTCTGAGGGAGGGGGAGAGACCCAGTACTTC
CASTLISEGGGETQYF
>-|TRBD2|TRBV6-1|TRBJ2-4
TGTGCCAGCACCGGGGGGGTAGCCAAAAACATTCAGTACTTC
CASTGGVAKNIQYF
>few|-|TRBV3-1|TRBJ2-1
TGTGCCAGCAGCCAAACTCACAGGGCCTCCTACAATGAGCAGTTCTTC
CASSQTHRASYNEQFF
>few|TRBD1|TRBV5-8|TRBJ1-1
TGTGCCAGCAGCGCCGGGACAGCATCGGACACTGAAGCTTTCTTT
CASSAGTASDTEAFF
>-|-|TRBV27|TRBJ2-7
TGTGCCAGCAGTTTTTTCCTGGGCTCCTACGAGCAGTACTTC
CASSFFLGSYEQYF
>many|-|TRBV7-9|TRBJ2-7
TGTGCCAGCAGCTTAGATCCAGGGCCCTCCTACGAGCAGTACTTC
CASSLDPGPSYEQYF
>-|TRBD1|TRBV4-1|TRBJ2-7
TGCGCCAGCAGCCAAGGACAGGGGCGCTACTCCTACGAGCAGTACTTC
CASSQGQGRYSYEQYF
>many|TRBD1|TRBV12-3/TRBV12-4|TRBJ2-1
TGTGCCAGCACTAAGGGGGCTAACCAGGGGGCGGTAGGCAATGAGCAGTTCTTC
CASTKGANQGAVGNEQFF